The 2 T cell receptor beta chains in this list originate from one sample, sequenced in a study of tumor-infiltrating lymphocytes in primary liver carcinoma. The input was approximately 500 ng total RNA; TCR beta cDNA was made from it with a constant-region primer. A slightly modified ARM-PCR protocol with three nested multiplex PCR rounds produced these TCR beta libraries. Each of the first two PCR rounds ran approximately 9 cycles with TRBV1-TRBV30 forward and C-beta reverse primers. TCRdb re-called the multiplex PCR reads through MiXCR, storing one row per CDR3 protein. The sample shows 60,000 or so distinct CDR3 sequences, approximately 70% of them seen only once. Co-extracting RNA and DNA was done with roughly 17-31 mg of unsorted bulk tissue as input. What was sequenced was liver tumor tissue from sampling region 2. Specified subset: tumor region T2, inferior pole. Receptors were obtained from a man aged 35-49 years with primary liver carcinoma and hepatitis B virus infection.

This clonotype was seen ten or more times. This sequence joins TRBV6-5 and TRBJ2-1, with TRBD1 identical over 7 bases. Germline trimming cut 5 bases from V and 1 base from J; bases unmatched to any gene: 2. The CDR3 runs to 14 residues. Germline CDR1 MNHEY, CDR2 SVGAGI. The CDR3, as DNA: TGTGCCAGCAGTCTACAGGGGTCCTACAATGAGCAGTTCTTC. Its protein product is CASSLQGSYNEQFF.

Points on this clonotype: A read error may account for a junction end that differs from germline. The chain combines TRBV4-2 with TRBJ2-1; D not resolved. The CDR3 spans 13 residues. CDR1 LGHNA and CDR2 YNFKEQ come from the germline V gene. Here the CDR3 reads CASSQAPVNEQLF. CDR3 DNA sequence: TGTGCCAGCAGCCAAGCCCCAGTGAATGAGCAGCTCTTC.